This TCR beta chain emerged from a study of T cells after yellow fever vaccination. A single record per CDR3 protein comes from TCRdb applying MiXCR to the 5' RACE reads. This sample has hundreds of thousands of distinct CDR3 sequences, with about 17% found just once. Germline-derived CDR1 and CDR2 are LGHNA and YSLEER. Unmatched junction bases numbered 8, after V lost 0 bases and J lost 7 bases. This CDR3 region has 16 residues. This chain uses TRBV4-3 with TRBJ2-4, with 8 bases aligning to TRBD2. Sequences were derived from PBMCs, sampled before the yellow fever booster vaccination. The TCR sequence derives from a man aged 18 to 30 who received the YFV17D yellow fever vaccine. The CDR3 sequence: CASSQDWGLVGNIQYF. Written as DNA, the CDR3 is TGCGCCAGCAGCCAAGATTGGGGACTAGTCGGGAACATTCAGTACTTC.